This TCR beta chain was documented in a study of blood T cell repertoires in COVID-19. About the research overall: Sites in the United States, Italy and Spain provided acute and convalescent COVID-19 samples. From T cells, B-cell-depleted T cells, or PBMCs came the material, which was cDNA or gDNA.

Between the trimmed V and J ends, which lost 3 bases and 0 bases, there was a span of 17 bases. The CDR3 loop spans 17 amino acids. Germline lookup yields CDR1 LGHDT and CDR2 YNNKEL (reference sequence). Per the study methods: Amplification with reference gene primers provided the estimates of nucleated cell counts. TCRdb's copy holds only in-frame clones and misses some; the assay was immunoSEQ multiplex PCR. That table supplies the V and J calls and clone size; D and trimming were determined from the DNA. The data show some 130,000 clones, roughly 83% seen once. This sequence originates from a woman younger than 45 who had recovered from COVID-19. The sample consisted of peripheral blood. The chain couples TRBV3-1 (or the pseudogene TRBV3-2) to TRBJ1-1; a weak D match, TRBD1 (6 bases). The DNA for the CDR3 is TGTGCCAGCAGCCACCACAGGGACCCACGCTTGAACACTGAAGCTTTCTTT. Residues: CASSHHRDPRLNTEAFF.